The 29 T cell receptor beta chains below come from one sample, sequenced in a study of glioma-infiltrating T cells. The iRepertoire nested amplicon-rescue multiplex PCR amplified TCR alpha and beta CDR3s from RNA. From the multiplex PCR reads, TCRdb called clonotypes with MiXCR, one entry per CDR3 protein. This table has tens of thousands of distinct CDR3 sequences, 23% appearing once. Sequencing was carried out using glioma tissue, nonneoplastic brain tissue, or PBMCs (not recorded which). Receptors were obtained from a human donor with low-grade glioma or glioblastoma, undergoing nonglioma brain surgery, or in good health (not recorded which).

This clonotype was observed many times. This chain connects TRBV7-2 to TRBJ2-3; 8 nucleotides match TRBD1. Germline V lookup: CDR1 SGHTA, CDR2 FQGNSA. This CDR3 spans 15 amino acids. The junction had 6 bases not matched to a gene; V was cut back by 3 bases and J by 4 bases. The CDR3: CASSFSGGLADTQYF. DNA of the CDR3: TGTGCCAGCAGCTTCTCAGGGGGCTTAGCAGATACGCAGTATTTT.

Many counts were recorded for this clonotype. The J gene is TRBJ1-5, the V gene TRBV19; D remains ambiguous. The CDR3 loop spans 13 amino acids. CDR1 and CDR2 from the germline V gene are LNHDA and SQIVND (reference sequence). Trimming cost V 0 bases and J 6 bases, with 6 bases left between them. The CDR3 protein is CASSIDEAQPQHF. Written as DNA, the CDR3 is TGTGCCAGTAGTATAGATGAGGCTCAGCCCCAGCATTTT.

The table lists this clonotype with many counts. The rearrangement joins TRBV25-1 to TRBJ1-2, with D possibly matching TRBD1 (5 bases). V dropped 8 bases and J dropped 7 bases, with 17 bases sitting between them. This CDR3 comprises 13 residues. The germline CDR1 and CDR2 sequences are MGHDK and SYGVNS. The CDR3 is CASSGPRLGGYTF. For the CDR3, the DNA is TGTGCCAGCTCGGGGCCGAGATTAGGTGGCTACACCTTC.

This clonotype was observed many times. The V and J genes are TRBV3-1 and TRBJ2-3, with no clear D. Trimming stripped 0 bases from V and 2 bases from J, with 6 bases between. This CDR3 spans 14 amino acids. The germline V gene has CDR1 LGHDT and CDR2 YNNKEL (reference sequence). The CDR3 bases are TGTGCCAGCAGCCAAGATGCAGTCACAGATACGCAGTATTTT. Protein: CASSQDAVTDTQYF.

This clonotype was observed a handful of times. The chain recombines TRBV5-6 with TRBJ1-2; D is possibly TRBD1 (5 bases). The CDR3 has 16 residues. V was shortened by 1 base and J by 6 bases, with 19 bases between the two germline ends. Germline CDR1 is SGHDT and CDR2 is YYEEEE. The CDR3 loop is CASSLFLPRDENGYTF. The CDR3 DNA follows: TGTGCCAGCAGCTTGTTTCTGCCCCGGGACGAAAATGGCTACACCTTC.

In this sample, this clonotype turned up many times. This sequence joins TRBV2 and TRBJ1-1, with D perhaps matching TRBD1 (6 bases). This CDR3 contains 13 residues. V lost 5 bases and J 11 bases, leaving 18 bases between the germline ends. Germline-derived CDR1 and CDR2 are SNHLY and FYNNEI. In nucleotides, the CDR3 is TGTGCCAGCAGTCCCCGATTGGACAGTGGCGCTTTCTTT. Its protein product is CASSPRLDSGAFF.

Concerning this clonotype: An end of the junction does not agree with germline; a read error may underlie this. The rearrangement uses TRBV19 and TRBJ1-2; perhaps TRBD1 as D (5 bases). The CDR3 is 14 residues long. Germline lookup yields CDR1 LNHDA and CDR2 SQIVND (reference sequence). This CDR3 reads CASRPSRGNCGYTF. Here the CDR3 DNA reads TGTGCCAGTAGACCCTCGAGGGGTAACTGTGGCTACACCTTC.

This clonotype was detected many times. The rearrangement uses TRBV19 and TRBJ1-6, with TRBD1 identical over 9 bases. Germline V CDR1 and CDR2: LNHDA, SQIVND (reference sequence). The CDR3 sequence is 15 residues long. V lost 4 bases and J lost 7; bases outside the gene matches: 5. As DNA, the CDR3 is TGTGCCAGTAGTAAGGACAGGGGCGGGAATTCACCCCTCCACTTT. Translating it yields CASSKDRGGNSPLHF.

The CDR3 region has the DNA TGTGCCAGCAGTTTAGGCGGGACGGCAGACTACGAGCAGTACTTC. Its protein is CASSLGGTADYEQYF. The chain carries TRBV12-3 or TRBV12-4 and TRBJ2-7, with a tentative D call TRBD2 (6 bases). V dropped 1 base and J dropped 3 bases, with 13 bases sitting between them. The CDR3 is made up of 15 amino acids.

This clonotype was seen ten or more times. The CDR3 DNA is TGTGCCAGCAGTGATGTTGCGGGAAAACTGTTTTTT. Translating gives CASSDVAGKLFF. The chain employs TRBV2 and TRBJ1-4; D remains ambiguous. CDR3 length: 12 residues. Germline V CDR1 and CDR2: SNHLY, FYNNEI. V was shortened by 3 bases and J by 10 bases, with 9 bases between the two germline ends.

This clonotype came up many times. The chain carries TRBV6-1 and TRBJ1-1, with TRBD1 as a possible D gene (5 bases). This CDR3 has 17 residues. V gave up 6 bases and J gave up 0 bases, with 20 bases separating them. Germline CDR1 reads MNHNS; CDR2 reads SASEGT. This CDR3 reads CASRPGWAGIMNTEAFF. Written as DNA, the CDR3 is TGTGCCAGCAGACCCGGATGGGCAGGGATAATGAACACTGAAGCTTTCTTT.

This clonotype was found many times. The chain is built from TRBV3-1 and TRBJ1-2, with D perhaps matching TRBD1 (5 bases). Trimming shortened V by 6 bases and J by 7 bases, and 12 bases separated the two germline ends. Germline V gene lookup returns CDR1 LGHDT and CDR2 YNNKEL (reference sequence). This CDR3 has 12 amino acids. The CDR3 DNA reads TGTGCCAGCAGGCGGGGGACGGGTGGCTACACCTTC. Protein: CASRRGTGGYTF.

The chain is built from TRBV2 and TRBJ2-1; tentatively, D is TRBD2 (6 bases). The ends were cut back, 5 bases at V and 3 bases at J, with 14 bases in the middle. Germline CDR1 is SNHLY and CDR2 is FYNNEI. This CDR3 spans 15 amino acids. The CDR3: CASSPYKGGYNEQFF. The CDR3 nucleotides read TGTGCCAGCAGTCCTTATAAGGGAGGCTACAATGAGCAGTTCTTC.

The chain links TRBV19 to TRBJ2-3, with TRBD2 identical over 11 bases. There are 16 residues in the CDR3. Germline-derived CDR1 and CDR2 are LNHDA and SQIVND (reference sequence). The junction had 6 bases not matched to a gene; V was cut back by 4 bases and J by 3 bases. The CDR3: CASSKTTSGVTDTQYF. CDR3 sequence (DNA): TGTGCCAGTAGTAAAACGACTAGCGGGGTGACAGATACGCAGTATTTT.

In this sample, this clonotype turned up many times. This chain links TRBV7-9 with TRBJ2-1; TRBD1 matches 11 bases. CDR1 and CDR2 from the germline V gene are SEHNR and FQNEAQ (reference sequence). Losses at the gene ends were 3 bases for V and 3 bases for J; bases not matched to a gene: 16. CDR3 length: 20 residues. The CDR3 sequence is CASSFPGTGGSGVLYNEQFF. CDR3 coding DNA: TGTGCCAGCAGCTTCCCCGGGACAGGGGGGAGCGGGGTCCTCTACAATGAGCAGTTCTTC.

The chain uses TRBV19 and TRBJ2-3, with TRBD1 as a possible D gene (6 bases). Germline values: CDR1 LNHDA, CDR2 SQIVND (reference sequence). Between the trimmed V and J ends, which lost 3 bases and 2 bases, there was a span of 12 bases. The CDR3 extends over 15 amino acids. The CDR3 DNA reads TGTGCCAGTAGTATGCGGACAGCAACCACAGATACGCAGTATTTT. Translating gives CASSMRTATTDTQYF.

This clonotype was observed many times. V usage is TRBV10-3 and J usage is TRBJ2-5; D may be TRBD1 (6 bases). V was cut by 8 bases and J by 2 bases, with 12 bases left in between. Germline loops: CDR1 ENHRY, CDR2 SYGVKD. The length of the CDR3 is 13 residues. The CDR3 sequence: CAIGATGQETQYF. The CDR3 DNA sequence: TGTGCCATCGGGGCAACAGGGCAAGAGACCCAGTACTTC.

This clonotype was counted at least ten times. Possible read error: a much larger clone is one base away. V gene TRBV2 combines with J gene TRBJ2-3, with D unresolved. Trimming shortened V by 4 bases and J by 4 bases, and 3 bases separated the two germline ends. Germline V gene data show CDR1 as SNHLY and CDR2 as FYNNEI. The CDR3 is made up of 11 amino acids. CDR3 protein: CASSVPDTQYF. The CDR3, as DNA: TGTGCCAGCAGTGTCCCAGATACGCAGTATTTT.

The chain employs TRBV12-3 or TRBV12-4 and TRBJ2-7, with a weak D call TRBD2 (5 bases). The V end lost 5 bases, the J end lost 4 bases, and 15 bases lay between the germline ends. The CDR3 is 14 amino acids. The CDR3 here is CASSPRLGGYEQYF. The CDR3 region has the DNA TGTGCCAGCAGTCCCCGGCTAGGCGGGTACGAGCAGTACTTC.

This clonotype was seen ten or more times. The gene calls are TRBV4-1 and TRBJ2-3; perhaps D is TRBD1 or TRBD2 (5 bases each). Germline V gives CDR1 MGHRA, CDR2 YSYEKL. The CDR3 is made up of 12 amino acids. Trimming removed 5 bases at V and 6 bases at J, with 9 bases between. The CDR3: CASSGDGDTQYF. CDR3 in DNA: TGCGCCAGCAGCGGGGACGGGGATACGCAGTATTTT.

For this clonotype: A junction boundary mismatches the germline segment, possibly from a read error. CDR3 loop: CASSQATSPNGQFF. The CDR3 DNA reads TGTGCCAGCAGCCAAGCGACTAGCCCTAATGGGCAGTTCTTC. The rearrangement joins TRBV3-1 to TRBJ2-1; 7 nucleotides agree with TRBD2. Germline V CDR1 and CDR2: LGHDT, YNNKEL (reference sequence). CDR3 length equals 14 residues.

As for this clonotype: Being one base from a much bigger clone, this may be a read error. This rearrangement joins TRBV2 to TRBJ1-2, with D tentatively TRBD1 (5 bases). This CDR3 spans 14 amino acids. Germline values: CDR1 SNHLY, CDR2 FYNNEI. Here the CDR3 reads CASGEALGAYGYTF. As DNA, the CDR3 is TGTGCCAGCGGTGAAGCGCTCGGGGCCTATGGCTACACCTTC.

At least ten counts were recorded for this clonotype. The CDR3 sequence: CASSYSGTGSYEQYF. The CDR3 bases are TGTGCCAGCAGTTACTCCGGGACAGGATCCTACGAGCAGTACTTC. The chain is built from TRBV6-6 and TRBJ2-7; 8 nucleotides match TRBD1. In germline, CDR1 is MNHNY, CDR2 SVGAGI (reference sequence). V lost 0 bases, J lost 1 base, and 2 bases stayed unmatched. This CDR3 has 15 amino acids.

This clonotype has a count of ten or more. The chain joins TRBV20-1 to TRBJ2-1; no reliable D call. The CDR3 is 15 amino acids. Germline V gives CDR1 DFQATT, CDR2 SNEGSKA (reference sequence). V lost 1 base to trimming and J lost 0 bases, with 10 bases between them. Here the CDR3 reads CSARGPSSSYNEQFF. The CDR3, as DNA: TGCAGTGCTAGAGGGCCCTCTAGCTCCTACAATGAGCAGTTCTTC.

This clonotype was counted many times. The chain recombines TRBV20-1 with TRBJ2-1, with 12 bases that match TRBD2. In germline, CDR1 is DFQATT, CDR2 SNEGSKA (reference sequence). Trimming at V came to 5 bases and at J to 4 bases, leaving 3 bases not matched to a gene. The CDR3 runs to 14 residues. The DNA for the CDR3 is TGCAGTGCTTTACTAGCGGGGGGTTACAATGAGCAGTTCTTC. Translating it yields CSALLAGGYNEQFF.

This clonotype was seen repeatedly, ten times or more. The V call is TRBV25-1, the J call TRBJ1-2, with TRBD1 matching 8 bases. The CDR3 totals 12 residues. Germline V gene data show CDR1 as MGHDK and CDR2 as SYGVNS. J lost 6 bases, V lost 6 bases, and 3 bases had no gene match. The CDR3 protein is CASRDRDNGYTF. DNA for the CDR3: TGTGCCAGCAGGGACAGGGACAATGGCTACACCTTC.

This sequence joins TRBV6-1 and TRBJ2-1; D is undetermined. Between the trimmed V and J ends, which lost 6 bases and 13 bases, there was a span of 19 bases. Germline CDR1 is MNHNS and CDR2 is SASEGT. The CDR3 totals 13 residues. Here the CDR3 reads CASRLTGVNKQFF. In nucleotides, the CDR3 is TGTGCCAGCAGGCTCACTGGCGTTAATAAACAGTTCTTC.

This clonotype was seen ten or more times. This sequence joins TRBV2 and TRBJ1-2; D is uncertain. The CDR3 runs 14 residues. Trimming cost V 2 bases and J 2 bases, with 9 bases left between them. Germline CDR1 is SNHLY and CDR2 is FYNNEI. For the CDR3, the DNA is TGTGCCAGCAGTGAAATGGAGGAGAACTATGGCTACACCTTC. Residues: CASSEMEENYGYTF.

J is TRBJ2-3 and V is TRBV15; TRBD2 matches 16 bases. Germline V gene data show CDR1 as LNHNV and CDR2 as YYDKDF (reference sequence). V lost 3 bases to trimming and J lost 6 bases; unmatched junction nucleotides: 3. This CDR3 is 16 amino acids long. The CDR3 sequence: CATSRGLAGGSDTQYF. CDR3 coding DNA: TGTGCCACCAGCAGGGGACTAGCGGGAGGGTCGGATACGCAGTATTTT.